Sequencing of this TCR beta chain was carried out in a study of T-cell reconstitution after alpha-beta-depleted transplantation in children. Overall study findings and caveats: Reported findings indicate that, about two months after transplant, alpha-beta T cells came from several hundred expanded clones, which were derived from non-depleted graft cells. T-cell counts and diversity were attributed mostly to newly produced T cells one year after transplant.

V was trimmed by 5 bases and J by 2 bases, leaving 9 bases between them. Looked up from germline, CDR1 is ENHRY and CDR2 is SYGVKD. This CDR3 spans 13 amino acids. Molecular barcoding with unique molecular identifiers was used for the TCRbeta library. TCRdb re-called the PCR reads through MiXCR, storing one row per CDR3 protein. The repertoire consists of a few hundred thousand distinct CDR3 sequences, with 25% to 30% occurring once and the leading ten covering about a third. Concerning this clonotype: No antigen is known for it.

Sample: PBMCs, taken before TCRalphabeta/CD19-depleted stem cell transplant. The sequence came from a boy under three years old with Wiskott-Aldrich syndrome, due to receive a stem cell transplant. The chain is built from TRBV10-3 and TRBJ2-5; D is perhaps TRBD1 (6 bases). CDR3 sequence (DNA): TGTGCCATCAGTAGACAGGCGCAAGAGACCCAGTACTTC. Translated, it gives CAISRQAQETQYF.